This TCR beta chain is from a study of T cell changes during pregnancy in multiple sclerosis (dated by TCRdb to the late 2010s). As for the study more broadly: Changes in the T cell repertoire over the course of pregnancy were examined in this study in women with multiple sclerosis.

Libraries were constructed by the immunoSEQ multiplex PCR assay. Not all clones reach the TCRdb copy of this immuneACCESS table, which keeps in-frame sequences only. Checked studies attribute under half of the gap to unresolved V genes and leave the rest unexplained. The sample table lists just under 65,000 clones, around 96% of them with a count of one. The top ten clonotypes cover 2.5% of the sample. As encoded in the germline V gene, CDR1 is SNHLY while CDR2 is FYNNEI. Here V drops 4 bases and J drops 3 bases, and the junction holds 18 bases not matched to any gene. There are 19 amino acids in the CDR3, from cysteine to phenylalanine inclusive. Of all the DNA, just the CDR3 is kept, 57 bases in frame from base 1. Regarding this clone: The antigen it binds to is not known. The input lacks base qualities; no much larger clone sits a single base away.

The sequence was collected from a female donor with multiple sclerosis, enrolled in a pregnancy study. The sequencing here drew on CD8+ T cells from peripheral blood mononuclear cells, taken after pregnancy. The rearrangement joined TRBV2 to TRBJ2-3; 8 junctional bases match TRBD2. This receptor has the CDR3 CASSVPLAEAGDLTDTQYF. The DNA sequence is TGTGCCAGCAGTGTTCCGCTTGCGGAAGCGGGGGACCTAACAGATACGCAGTATTTT.